This T cell receptor beta chain was recovered during a study of shared clonotypes between healthy human individuals. On the study more broadly: Three plates each covered CD4 naive and memory; CD8 naive two, CD8 memory one. Study results and limitations: Clonotypes not shared had lower generation probabilities than those common to all four donors. Researchers sampled blood only, noting tissue repertoires likely differ.

In the case of this clone: Its antigen is currently unknown.

In the CD4+ fraction, cells were divided into CD45RA+ naive and CD45RA-negative memory subsets. The germline CDR1 and CDR2 sequences are KGHSH and LQKENI. The length of the CDR3 is 16 residues. J was trimmed by 3 bases and V by 3 bases; bases with no gene match: 6. The data were produced by immunoSEQ multiplex PCR, yet TCRdb's version contains in-frame clones alone and is incomplete. The data hold over a million clones, with more than 60% observed a single time. The receptor was derived from a man aged 18-30 years in good health. This chain uses TRBV18 with TRBJ2-1; 9 bases are a match to TRBD1. Sequencing was carried out using memory CD4+ T cells sorted from blood. Subset given: CD45RA-negative fraction. The CDR3 DNA sequence: TGTGCCAGCTCACCCCTCCGGGGACAGGGCTACAATGAGCAGTTCTTC. It is translated as CASSPLRGQGYNEQFF.